The T cell receptor beta chain under discussion was sequenced for a study of human T cells and chemical hapten exposure. Overall study: It was small differences in pooled library volume that mainly caused per-sample TCR yields to vary. Study observations and caveats: DPC sensitization left the count of TCRs above 1 in 1000 unchanged.

The time point was: patch test 1, 2 weeks after DPC sensitization. Treatment denoted: therapeutic diphenylcyclopropenone sensitization with weekly scalp DPC. Blood sampling preceded each patch test application. MiXCR was run by TCRdb on the RACE reads, yielding one entry per CDR3 protein. Altogether 80,000 to 100,000 distinct CDR3 sequences are present, roughly 12% being singletons, with the ten largest covering 2.1%. In the case of this clonotype: Antigen unknown.

V lost 6 bases and J lost 3; bases outside the gene matches: 10. The CDR3 contains 15 residues. The V gene's germline CDR1 is MDHEN and CDR2 SYDVKM. The TCR was taken from a middle-aged woman with alopecia areata. Some clones in this sample may be carry-over from other donors' samples. This material consisted of whole blood, taken in connection with sensitization to the hapten diphenylcyclopropenone (DPC). The V call is TRBV28, the J call TRBJ2-7, with TRBD1 identical over 8 bases. CDR3 protein: CASSPTLGQGYEQYF. CDR3 nucleotide sequence: TGTGCCAGCAGCCCAACCCTCGGACAGGGCTACGAGCAGTACTTC.